This TCR beta chain was recovered during a study of T cells in women clearing cervical HPV infection. The study's findings and limits: Cases carried less TRBV6-7 than controls: roughly 0.12% versus 0.17%.

As to this clone: Its specificity is not known. The CDR3 goes on 3 residues after the read ends, and that part is filled in from the germline J gene.

The germline gives CDR1 SGHVS, CDR2 FNYEAQ. The CDR3 runs 14 residues. Repertoires were generated with immunoSEQ multiplex PCR, while TCRdb's copy carries only in-frame clones and drops some. In all, the sample yields around 25,000 clones. This chain connects TRBV7-6 to TRBJ1-2, with TRBD1 as a possible D gene (6 bases). This TCR was recovered from a woman between 18 and 70 years old with a cervical HPV16 infection that either progressed to CIN3+ or cleared (not recorded which). The sample comprised blood buffy coat. The CDR3 region is CASSLAPTGNGYTF. Incomplete CDR3 DNA: TGTGCCAGCAGCTTAGCCCCAACAGGGAACGGC.